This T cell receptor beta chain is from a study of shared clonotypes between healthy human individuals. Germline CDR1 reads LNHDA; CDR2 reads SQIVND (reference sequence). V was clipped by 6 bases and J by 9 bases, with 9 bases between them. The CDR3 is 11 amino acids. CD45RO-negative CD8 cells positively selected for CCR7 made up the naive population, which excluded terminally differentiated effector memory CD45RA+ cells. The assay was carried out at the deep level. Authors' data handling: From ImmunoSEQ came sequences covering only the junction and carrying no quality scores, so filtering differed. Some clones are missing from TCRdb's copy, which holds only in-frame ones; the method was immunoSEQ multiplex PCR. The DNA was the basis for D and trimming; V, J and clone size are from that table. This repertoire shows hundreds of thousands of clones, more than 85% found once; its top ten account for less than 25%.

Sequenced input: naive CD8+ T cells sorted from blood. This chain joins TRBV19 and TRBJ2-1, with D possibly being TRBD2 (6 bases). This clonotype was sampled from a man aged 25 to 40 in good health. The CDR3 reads CASREGLEQFF. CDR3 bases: TGTGCCAGTAGGGAGGGACTTGAGCAGTTCTTC.